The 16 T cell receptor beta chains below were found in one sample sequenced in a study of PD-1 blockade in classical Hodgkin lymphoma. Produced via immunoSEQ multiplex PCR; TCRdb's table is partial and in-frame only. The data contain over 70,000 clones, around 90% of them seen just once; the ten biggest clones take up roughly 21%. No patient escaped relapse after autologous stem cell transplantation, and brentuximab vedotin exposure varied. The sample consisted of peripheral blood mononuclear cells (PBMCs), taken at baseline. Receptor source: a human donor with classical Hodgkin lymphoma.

Written as DNA, the CDR3 is TGTGCCACCGGACAGGGGAAGCAATCAGCCCAGCATTTT. Translation: CATGQGKQSAQHF. The chain joins TRBV10-3 to TRBJ1-5, with 9 nucleotides matching TRBD1. The V and J ends lost 10 bases and 11 bases, in that order; junction bases with no gene match: 12. This CDR3 region has 13 residues. From germline, CDR1 is ENHRY and CDR2 SYGVKD.

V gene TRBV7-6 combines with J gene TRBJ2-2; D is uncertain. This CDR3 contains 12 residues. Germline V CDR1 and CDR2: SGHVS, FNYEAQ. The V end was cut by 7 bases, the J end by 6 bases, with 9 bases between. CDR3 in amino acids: CASTGEAGELFF. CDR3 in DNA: TGTGCCAGCACCGGAGAGGCCGGGGAGCTGTTTTTT.

The CDR3 coding sequence is TGCGCCAGCTTGTGCGACAGGACCAATCATGAGCAGTTCTTC. This translates into CASLCDRTNHEQFF. This chain uses TRBV23-1 with TRBJ2-1; D possibly corresponds to TRBD1 (6 bases). TRBV23-1 is designated an ORF whose function remains uncertain. This CDR3 has 14 amino acids. V shed 8 bases and J shed 8 bases, with 19 bases lying between them.

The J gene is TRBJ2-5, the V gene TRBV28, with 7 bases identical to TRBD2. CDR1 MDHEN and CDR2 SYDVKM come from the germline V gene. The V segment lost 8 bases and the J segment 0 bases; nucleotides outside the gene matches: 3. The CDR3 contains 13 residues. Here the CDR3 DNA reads TGTGCCAGCGAGCGGGGAAACCAAGAGACCCAGTACTTC. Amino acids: CASERGNQETQYF.

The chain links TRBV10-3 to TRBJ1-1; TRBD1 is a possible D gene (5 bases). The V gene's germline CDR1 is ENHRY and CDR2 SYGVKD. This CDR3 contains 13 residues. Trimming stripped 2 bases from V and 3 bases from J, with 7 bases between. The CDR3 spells CAISEDRDTEAFF. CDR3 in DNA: TGTGCCATCAGTGAGGACAGAGACACTGAAGCTTTCTTT.

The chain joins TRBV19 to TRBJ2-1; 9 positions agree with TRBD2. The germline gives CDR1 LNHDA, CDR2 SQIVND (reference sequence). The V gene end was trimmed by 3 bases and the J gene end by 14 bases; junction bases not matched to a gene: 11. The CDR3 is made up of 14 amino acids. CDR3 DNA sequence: TGTGCCAGTAGTATGGGGGGACTAGCAGTGGAGGAGTTCTTC. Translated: CASSMGGLAVEEFF.

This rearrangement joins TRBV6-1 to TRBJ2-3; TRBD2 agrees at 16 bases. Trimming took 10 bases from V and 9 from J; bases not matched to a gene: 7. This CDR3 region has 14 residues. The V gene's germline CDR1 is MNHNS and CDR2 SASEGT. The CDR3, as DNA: TGTGCCACGGGACTAGCGGGAGGGATGGGGACGCAGTATTTT. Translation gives CATGLAGGMGTQYF.

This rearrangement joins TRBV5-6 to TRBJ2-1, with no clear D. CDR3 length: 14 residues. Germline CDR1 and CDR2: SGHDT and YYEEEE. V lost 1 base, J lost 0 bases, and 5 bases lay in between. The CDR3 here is CASSLRSSYNEQFF. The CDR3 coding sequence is TGTGCCAGCAGCTTGAGGAGCTCCTACAATGAGCAGTTCTTC.

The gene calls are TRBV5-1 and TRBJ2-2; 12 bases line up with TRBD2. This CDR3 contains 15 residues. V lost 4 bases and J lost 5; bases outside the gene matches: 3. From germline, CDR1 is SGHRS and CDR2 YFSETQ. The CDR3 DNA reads TGCGCCAGCAGCCTAGCGGGAGGGCGAACCGGGGAGCTGTTTTTT. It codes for CASSLAGGRTGELFF.

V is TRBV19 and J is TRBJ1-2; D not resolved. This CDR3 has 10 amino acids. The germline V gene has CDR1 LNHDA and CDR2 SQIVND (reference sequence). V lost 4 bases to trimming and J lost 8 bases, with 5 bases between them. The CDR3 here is CASSSGGYTF. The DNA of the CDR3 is TGTGCCAGTAGTAGCGGGGGCTACACCTTC. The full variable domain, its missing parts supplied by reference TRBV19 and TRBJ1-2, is DGGITQSPKYLFRKEGQNVTLSCEQNLNHDAMYWYRQDPGQGLRLIYYSQIVNDFQKGDIAEGYSVSREKKESFPLTVTSAQKNPTAFYLCASSSGGYTFGSGTRLTVV.

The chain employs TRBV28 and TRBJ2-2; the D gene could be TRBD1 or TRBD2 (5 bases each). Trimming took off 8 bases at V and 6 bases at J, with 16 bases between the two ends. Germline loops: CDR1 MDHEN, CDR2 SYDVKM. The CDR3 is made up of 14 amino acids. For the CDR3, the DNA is TGTGCCAGCGGGGGTCCATTAGGCGCCGGGGAGCTGTTTTTT. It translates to CASGGPLGAGELFF.

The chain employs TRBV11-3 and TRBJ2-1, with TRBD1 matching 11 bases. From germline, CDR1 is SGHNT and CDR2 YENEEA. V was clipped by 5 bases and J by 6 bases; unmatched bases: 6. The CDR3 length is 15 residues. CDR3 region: CASSLRGTGGNEQFF. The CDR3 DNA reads TGTGCCAGCAGCCTAAGGGGGACAGGGGGCAATGAGCAGTTCTTC.

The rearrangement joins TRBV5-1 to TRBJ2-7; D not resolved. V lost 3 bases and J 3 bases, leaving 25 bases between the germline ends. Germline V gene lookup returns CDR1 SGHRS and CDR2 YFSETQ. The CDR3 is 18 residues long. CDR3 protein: CASSWPKGRRPVDYEQYF. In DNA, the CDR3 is TGCGCCAGCAGCTGGCCTAAAGGACGGCGGCCAGTTGACTACGAGCAGTACTTC.

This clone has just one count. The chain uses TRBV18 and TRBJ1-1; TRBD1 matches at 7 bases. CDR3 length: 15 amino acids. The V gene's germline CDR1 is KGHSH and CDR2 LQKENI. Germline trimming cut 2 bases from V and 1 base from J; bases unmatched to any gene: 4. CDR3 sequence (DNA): TGTGCCAGCTCACCAGGGGAGGGGGCGAACACTGAAGCTTTCTTT. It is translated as CASSPGEGANTEAFF.

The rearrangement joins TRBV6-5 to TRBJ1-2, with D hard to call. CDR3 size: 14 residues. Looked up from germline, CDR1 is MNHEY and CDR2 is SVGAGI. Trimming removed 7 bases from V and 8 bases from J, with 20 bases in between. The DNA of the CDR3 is TGTGCCAGCACCTTCGGAGCGGGATTTGACGGCTACACCTTC. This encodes CASTFGAGFDGYTF.

CDR3 nucleotide sequence: TGTGCCAGCAGCAAGGGGAGGACCGCCGCAACTAATGAAAAACTGTTTTTT. Translating gives CASSKGRTAATNEKLFF. V usage is TRBV9 and J usage is TRBJ1-4; maybe TRBD1 (5 bases). V was clipped by 4 bases and J by 0 bases, with 16 bases between them. The CDR3 is 17 residues long. CDR1 SGDLS and CDR2 YYNGEE come from the germline V gene.